The 5 T cell receptor beta chains below were found in one sample sequenced in a study of cytomegalovirus exposure and HLA in healthy donors. The study ran its PCR with 60 Vbeta and 13 Jbeta primers. Sequenced by immunoSEQ multiplex PCR; TCRdb stores in-frame clones only, minus some. Of some 120,000 clones in the sample, around three quarters were seen once. What was sequenced was PBMCs. These receptors came from a female donor in good health and CMV-seronegative.

This clone appeared once. The genes are TRBV5-5 and TRBJ1-5; no firm D call. V lost 4 bases, J lost 4 bases, and 9 bases lay in between. This CDR3 is built from 13 residues. Germline CDR1 and CDR2: SGHKS and YYEKEE (reference sequence). The CDR3 spells CASSATSNQPQHF. CDR3 bases: TGTGCCAGCAGCGCTACCTCAAATCAGCCCCAGCATTTT. Together with reference TRBV5-5 and TRBJ1-5, the CDR3 gives the full variable domain: DAGVTQSPTHLIKTRGQQVTLRCSPISGHKSVSWYQQVLGQGPQFIFQYYEKEERGRGNFPDRFSARQFPNYSSELNVNALLLGDSALYLCASSATSNQPQHFGDGTRLSIL.

The chain carries TRBV7-5 and TRBJ1-2. TRBV7-5 is labeled a pseudogene. CDR3 length: 11 residues. The CDR3 region is CARGRPRGYTF. The CDR3 DNA sequence: TGTGCCAGAGGCCGACCGCGGGGCTACACCTTC.

The rearrangement uses TRBV5-4 and TRBJ1-1; no clear D. The CDR3 sequence is 15 residues long. Germline CDR1 SGHNT, CDR2 YYREEE (reference sequence). Trimming stripped 4 bases from V and 3 bases from J, with 16 bases between. CDR3 bases: TGTGCCAGCAGCCAGAGCGGTGGCGTGGACACTGAAGCTTTCTTT. It codes for CASSQSGGVDTEAFF.

The chain is built from TRBV14 and TRBJ2-5, with D possibly TRBD1 on 5 matching bases. Germline V gene data show CDR1 as SGHDN and CDR2 as FVKESK. The CDR3 covers 15 residues. Trimming shortened V by 5 bases and J by 1 base, and 14 bases separated the two germline ends. DNA for the CDR3: TGTGCCAGCAGCGACACCTCTAGGGGCCAAGAGACCCAGTACTTC. It translates to CASSDTSRGQETQYF.

This clone has more than one count but fewer than ten. The V call is TRBV29-1, the J call TRBJ1-1; D not certain. Trimming cost V 3 bases and J 4 bases, with 15 bases left between them. Germline V gene lookup returns CDR1 SQVTM and CDR2 ANQGSEA. The CDR3 extends over 14 amino acids. CDR3 amino acids: CSVDRGRKGTEAFF. CDR3 sequence (DNA): TGCAGCGTTGACCGGGGTCGGAAAGGCACTGAAGCTTTCTTT.